Included here is one TCR beta chain sequence, with context. Its antigen is unidentified. This CDR3 region has 13 residues. Germline V CDR1 and CDR2: SEHNR, FQNEAQ (reference sequence). Trimming took off 1 base at V and 5 bases at J, with 5 bases between the two ends. The table came from immunoSEQ multiplex PCR; TCRdb's copy has only in-frame clones and leaves some out. The data hold 200,000 to 300,000 clones, with approximately 93% observed a single time. The record originates from a study of T cell responses to AZD1222 COVID-19 vaccine. Regarding the study as a whole: Spike-specific TCR breadth and depth rose after two AZD1222 doses.

This receptor was identified in an adult in good health. Here the sequenced sample was peripheral blood, taken on day 0 of AZD1222 vaccination. The V gene is TRBV7-9, the J gene TRBJ2-2; D gene uncertain. The DNA for the CDR3 is TGTGCCAGCAGCTTAGGGGCGACCGGGGAGCTGTTTTTT. It is translated as CASSLGATGELFF.